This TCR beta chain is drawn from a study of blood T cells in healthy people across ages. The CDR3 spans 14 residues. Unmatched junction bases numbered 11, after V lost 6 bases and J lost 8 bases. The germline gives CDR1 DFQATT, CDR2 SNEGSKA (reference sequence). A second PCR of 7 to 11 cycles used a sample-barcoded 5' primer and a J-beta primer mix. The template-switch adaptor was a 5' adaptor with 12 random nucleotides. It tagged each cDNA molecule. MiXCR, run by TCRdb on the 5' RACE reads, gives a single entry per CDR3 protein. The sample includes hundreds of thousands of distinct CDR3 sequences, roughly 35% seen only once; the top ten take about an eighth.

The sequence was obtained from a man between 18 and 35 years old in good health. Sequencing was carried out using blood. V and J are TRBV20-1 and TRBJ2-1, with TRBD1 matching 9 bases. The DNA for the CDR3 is TGCAGTGCACAAACCGGGACAGGGTACCATGAGCAGTTCTTC. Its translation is CSAQTGTGYHEQFF.